What follows describes a single T cell receptor beta chain. TCRdb ran MiXCR on the 5' RACE reads and lists one entry per CDR3 protein. This table holds approximately 500,000 distinct CDR3 sequences, roughly 26% found once. The record originates from a study of identical twins. The same sample was also studied in work on T cells expressing NK-cell markers. That work adds: CD8+ T cells in a handful of donors included dominant NKG2C+ clonotypes at about 1.0-7.5%.

The clonotype comes from a woman between 18 and 29 years old in good health. The sequencing sample was made of CD4+ T cells sorted from blood.

The chain's CDR3 is CASSPRTGINYEQYF. The CDR3 DNA is TGTGCCAGCAGCCCAAGGACAGGGATAAACTACGAGCAGTACTTC. The rearrangement uses TRBV7-2 and TRBJ2-7; 8 nucleotides line up with TRBD1. Per the germline V gene, CDR1 is SGHTA and CDR2 is FQGNSA. The CDR3 extends over 15 amino acids. Germline trimming cut 5 bases from V and 3 bases from J; bases unmatched to any gene: 9.